Listed below are T cell receptor beta chains from one sample, sequenced in a study of shared clonotypes between healthy human individuals. The assay was immunoSEQ multiplex PCR, and TCRdb's table has in-frame clones only and misses some. Of 450,000 to 500,000 clones listed, roughly 80% are singletons. Sequenced input: PBMCs. Receptors were obtained from a middle-aged woman in good health. Some clones in this sample may be carry-over from other donors' samples. CDR3s include the opening cysteine and the closing phenylalanine or tryptophan. Each record gives: clone size, J gene, V gene, D gene, CDR3 DNA, CDR3 protein. A D gene is named only where the DNA matches it firmly. Size tells how often a clone was seen (once, few, many) or the class of an expanded clone, and some rows leave it out.

>many|TRBJ1-1|TRBV25-1|.
TGTGCCAGCAGTGGGGCAGGACGGAACACTGAAGCTTTCTTT
CASSGAGRNTEAFF
>.|TRBJ1-5|TRBV6-5|TRBD1
TGTGCCAGCAGACCCACAGGGGGCGCGGGTCAGCCCCAGCATTTT
CASRPTGGAGQPQHF
>.|TRBJ1-1|TRBV28|TRBD1
TGTGCCAGCCAACCACAGGGGAGAAGTAGCACTGAAGCTTTCTTT
CASQPQGRSSTEAFF
>.|TRBJ2-3|TRBV4-3|.
TGCGCCAGCACCCGCCAATTAGACAGCACAGATACGCAGTATTTT
CASTRQLDSTDTQYF
>.|TRBJ2-5|TRBV10-3|.
TGTGCCATCAGTCCCCGGGGGCTCAAGACCCAGTACTTC
CAISPRGLKTQYF
>.|TRBJ2-7|TRBV5-5|TRBD1
TGTGCCAGCAGCCCGGGACAGGGCCTTTACGAGCAGTACTTC
CASSPGQGLYEQYF
>.|TRBJ1-1|TRBV11-2|.
TGTGCCAGCAGCTTAGCCGCGGAAGCTTTCTTT
CASSLAAEAFF
>.|TRBJ2-2|TRBV28|.
TGTGCCAGCTTGGACCTGGGGACCGGGGAGCTGTTTTTT
CASLDLGTGELFF
>.|TRBJ2-3|TRBV19|.
TGTGCCAGTAGTGCGGCTAGCCGCACAGATACGCAGTATTTT
CASSAASRTDTQYF
>.|TRBJ2-5|TRBV4-1|TRBD2
TGCGCCAGCAGCCAGGACGCGACTAGCGGGATGAGAAAGACCCAGTACTTC
CASSQDATSGMRKTQYF
>few|TRBJ2-7|TRBV5-1|.
TGCGCCAGCAGCTCGTCTGGATTCACTTCCTCCTACGAGCAGTACTTC
CASSSSGFTSSYEQYF
>few|TRBJ1-3|TRBV4-2|.
TGTGCCAGCAGCCCTAACCAGGGTGGAAACACCATATATTTT
CASSPNQGGNTIYF
>.|TRBJ2-2|TRBV7-3|TRBD2
TGTGCCAGCAGCTTAACTAGCGGGATGAACACCGGGGAGCTGTTTTTT
CASSLTSGMNTGELFF
>.|TRBJ2-4|TRBV5-8|.
TGTGCCAGCAGCTTGGGTGAACTAGCCAAAAACATTCAGTACTTC
CASSLGELAKNIQYF
>.|TRBJ1-4|TRBV7-9|.
TGTGCCAGCAGCTTATCGGGAACCGAAAAACTGTTTTTT
CASSLSGTEKLFF
>.|TRBJ1-1|TRBV30|.
TGTGCCTGGACCGGGACAACGTGGGCTGAAGCTTTCTTT
CAWTGTTWAEAFF
>.|TRBJ1-1|TRBV30|TRBD1
TGTGCCTGGATGCCCGGTTTCAGGGGGCTCACTGAAGCTTTCTTT
CAWMPGFRGLTEAFF
>.|TRBJ2-2|TRBV4-1|.
TGCGCCAGCAGCCCGGTCGCCGGGGAGCTGTTTTTT
CASSPVAGELFF
>many|TRBJ2-1|TRBV18|TRBD1
TGTGCCAGCTCCACCAAGGGACAGGGGGGCCACAATGAGCAGTTCTTC
CASSTKGQGGHNEQFF
>.|TRBJ2-1|TRBV28|.
TGTGCCAGCAGTTTAATCTTGCCCCATGAGCAGTTCTTC
CASSLILPHEQFF
>.|TRBJ2-7|TRBV7-9|.
TGTGCCAGCAGCCCGGGACCCCACGGTTCTTACGAGCAGTACTTC
CASSPGPHGSYEQYF
>.|TRBJ1-2|TRBV6-1|TRBD1
TGTGCCAGCACCCCGGGACAGGGAGGCTACACCTTC
CASTPGQGGYTF
>.|TRBJ2-1|TRBV7-2|TRBD2
TGTGCCAGCAGCTTAGCGGGAGGGGCCTACAATGAGCAGTTCTTC
CASSLAGGAYNEQFF
>.|TRBJ1-4|TRBV6-5|.
TGTGCCAGCAGTTACTCCCGGGGCGGTGGGGAAAAACTGTTTTTT
CASSYSRGGGEKLFF
>once|TRBJ2-3|TRBV6-5|.
TGTGCCAGCAGTTCCTTCAGGGGAAGCGCAGATACGCAGTATTTT
CASSSFRGSADTQYF
>.|TRBJ2-7|TRBV18|.
TGTGCCAGCTCCCCAGGCTACGAGCAGTACTTC
CASSPGYEQYF
>.|TRBJ2-1|TRBV18|TRBD2
TGTGCCAGCTCACGGACTAGCGGGATCGATGAGCAGTTCTTC
CASSRTSGIDEQFF
>.|TRBJ2-6|TRBV28|TRBD2
TGTGCCAGCAGTTTACTCGCGGGAGGGTCCTCTGGGGCCAACGTCCTGACTTTC
CASSLLAGGSSGANVLTF
>.|TRBJ2-7|TRBV5-1|.
TGCGCCAGCAGCTTGGGAGGCTACGAGCAGTACTTC
CASSLGGYEQYF
>.|TRBJ1-3|TRBV5-1|.
TGCGCCAGCAGCTTGAACCCCGCGTCTGGAAACACCATATATTTT
CASSLNPASGNTIYF